At least ten counts were recorded for the clone carrying this T cell receptor (beta chain). Its cognate antigen is unknown. Stated time point: newly diagnosed GD, antithyroid drugs for less than 3 months. PBMC RNA served as the TCR library source. Diagnosing Graves' disease relied on the American Thyroid Association guidelines. The collection involved drawing nine milliliters of peripheral blood into EDTA tubes. These data come from a study of regulatory T cells in long-lasting Graves disease. iRepertoire HTBI primers and Arm-PCR of CDR3 regions built TCR beta libraries. TCRdb fed the multiplex PCR reads into MiXCR, producing one record per CDR3 protein. The sample lists under 450,000 distinct CDR3 sequences; about 11% were seen once. Findings of the study overall: Only a small sample size was used, which may have cut accuracy.

V was clipped by 6 bases and J by 0 bases, with 28 bases between them. The CDR3 has 20 amino acids. Germline V gene data show CDR1 as MDHEN and CDR2 as SYDVKM. This sample was shared with a second study, whose subject was T cells in Graves' hyperthyroidism and ophthalmopathy.

The sequence was collected from a woman younger than 30 with Graves disease. The rearrangement links TRBV28 to TRBJ2-3; D call uncertain. Specimen: peripheral blood mononuclear cells (PBMCs), collected at new diagnosis, from a patient treated with antithyroid drugs. CDR3 amino acids: CASSPPVLFGRLTSTDTQYF. The CDR3 bases are TGTGCCAGCAGCCCCCCCGTCCTCTTCGGTAGACTTACTAGCACAGATACGCAGTATTTT.